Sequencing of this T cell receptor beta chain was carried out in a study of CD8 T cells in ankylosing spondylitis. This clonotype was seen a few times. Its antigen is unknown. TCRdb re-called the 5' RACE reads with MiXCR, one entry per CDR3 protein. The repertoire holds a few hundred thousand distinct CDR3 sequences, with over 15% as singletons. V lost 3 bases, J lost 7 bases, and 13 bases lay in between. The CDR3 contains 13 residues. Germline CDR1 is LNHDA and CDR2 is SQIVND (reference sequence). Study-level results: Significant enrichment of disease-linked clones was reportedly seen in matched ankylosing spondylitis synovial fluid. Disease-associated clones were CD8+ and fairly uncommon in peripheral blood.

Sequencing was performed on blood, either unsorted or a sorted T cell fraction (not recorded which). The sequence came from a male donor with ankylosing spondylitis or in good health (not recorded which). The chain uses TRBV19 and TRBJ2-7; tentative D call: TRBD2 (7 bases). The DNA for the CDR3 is TGTGCCAGTAGTATTGGGGGGGCGGAGGAGCAGTACTTC. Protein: CASSIGGAEEQYF.